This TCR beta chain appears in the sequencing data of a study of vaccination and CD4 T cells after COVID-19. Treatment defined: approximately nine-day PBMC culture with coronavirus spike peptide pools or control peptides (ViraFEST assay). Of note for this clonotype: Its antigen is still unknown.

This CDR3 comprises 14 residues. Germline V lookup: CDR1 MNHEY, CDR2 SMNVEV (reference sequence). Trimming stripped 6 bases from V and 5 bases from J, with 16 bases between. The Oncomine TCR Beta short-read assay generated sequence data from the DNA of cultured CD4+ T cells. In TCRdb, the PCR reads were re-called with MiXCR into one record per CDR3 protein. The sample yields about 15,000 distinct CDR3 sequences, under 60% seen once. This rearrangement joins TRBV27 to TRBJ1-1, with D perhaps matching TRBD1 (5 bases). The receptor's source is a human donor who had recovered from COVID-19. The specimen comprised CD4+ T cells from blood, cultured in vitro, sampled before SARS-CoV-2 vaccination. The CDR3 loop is CASRAGRERTEAFF. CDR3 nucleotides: TGTGCCAGCAGAGCCGGCAGGGAGAGGACTGAAGCTTTCTTT.